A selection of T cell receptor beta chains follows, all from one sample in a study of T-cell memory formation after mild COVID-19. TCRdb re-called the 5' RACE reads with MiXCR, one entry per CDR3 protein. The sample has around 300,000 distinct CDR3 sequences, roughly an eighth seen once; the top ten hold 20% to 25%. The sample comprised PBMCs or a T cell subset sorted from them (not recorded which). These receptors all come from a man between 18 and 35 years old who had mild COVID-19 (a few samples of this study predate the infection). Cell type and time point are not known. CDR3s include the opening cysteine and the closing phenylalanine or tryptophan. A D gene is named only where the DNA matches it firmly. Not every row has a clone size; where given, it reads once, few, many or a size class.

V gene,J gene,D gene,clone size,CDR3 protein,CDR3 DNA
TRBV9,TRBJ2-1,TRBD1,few,CASSLGQGEDSNEQFF,TGTGCCAGCAGCCTCGGACAGGGAGAGGATAGCAATGAGCAGTTCTTC
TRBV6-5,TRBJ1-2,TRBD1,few,CASSYLRTGKSYGYTF,TGTGCCAGCAGTTACTTAAGGACAGGGAAGTCCTATGGCTACACCTTC
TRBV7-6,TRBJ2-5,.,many,CASSLIPGLQETQYF,TGTGCCAGCAGCTTGATACCGGGGCTGCAAGAGACCCAGTACTTC
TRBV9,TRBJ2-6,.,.,CASSVYREAGANVLTF,TGTGCCAGCAGCGTGTACAGGGAAGCTGGGGCCAACGTCCTGACTTTC
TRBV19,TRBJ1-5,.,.,CASKLDSKGGNQPQHF,TGTGCCAGTAAACTGGACAGCAAGGGCGGCAATCAGCCCCAGCATTTT
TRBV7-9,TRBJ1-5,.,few,CASSLGVAGTQPQHF,TGTGCCAGCAGCTTAGGTGTGGCGGGCACTCAGCCCCAGCATTTT
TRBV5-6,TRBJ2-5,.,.,CASSIRNRVQETQYF,TGTGCCAGCAGCATCAGAAACCGGGTACAAGAGACCCAGTACTTC
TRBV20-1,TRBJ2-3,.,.,CSADPLEGPIDTQYF,TGCAGTGCCGACCCCCTGGAGGGGCCAATAGATACGCAGTATTTT
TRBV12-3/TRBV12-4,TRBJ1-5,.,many,CASSSRGLSAVSNQPQHF,TGTGCCAGCAGTTCCAGGGGTCTCAGTGCGGTGAGCAATCAGCCCCAGCATTTT
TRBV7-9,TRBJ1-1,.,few,CASSPTTGARGTEAFF,TGTGCCAGCAGCCCAACCACTGGGGCGCGTGGAACTGAAGCTTTCTTT
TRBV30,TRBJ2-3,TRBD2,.,CAWTRREDTQYF,TGTGCCTGGACCAGGCGGGAGGATACGCAGTATTTT
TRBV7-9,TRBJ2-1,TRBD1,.,CASSLVPGQGAYEQFF,TGTGCCAGCAGCTTAGTACCGGGACAGGGGGCCTATGAGCAGTTCTTC
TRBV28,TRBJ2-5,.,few,CASAFSQTQYF,TGTGCCAGCGCTTTTTCTCAGACCCAGTACTTC
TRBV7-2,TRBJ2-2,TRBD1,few,CASSPGQGYGELFF,TGTGCCAGCAGCCCGGGACAGGGTTACGGGGAGCTGTTTTTT
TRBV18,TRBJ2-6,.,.,CASSLAPPGANVLTF,TGTGCCAGCTCGCTGGCTCCGCCTGGGGCCAACGTCCTGACTTTC
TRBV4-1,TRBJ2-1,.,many,CASSQGRLRGGSSYNEQFF,TGCGCCAGCAGTCAGGGAAGGTTGAGGGGGGGCAGCTCCTACAATGAGCAGTTCTTC
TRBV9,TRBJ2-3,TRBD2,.,CASSVAERGGFTDTQYF,TGTGCCAGCAGCGTAGCCGAGCGGGGGGGTTTCACAGATACGCAGTATTTT
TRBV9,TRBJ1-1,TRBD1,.,CASSDLRDRGTEAFF,TGTGCCAGCAGCGACCTCCGGGACAGGGGAACTGAAGCTTTCTTT
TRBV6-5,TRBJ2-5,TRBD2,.,CASSVGGTRGSTQYF,TGTGCCAGCAGTGTAGGGGGGACTAGGGGATCTACCCAGTACTTC
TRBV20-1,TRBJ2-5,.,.,CSASAPSGPVWYF,TGCAGTGCTAGTGCCCCGTCCGGACCTGTTTGGTACTTC
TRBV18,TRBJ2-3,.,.,CASSPRQEADTQYF,TGTGCCAGCTCACCGCGGCAAGAAGCAGATACGCAGTATTTT
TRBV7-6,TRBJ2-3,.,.,CASSLVGPTDTQYF,TGTGCCAGCAGCTTAGTAGGCCCGACAGATACGCAGTATTTT
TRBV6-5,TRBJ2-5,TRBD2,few,CASRPAGPQETQYF,TGTGCCAGCAGACCAGCGGGGCCTCAAGAGACCCAGTACTTC
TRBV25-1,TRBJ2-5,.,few,CASRGRVYQETQYF,TGTGCCAGCAGGGGCCGTGTGTACCAAGAGACCCAGTACTTC
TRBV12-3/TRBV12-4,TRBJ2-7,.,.,CASRAEEHPPYEQYF,TGTGCCAGCAGGGCCGAGGAACACCCCCCATACGAGCAGTACTTC
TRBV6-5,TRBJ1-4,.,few,CASSLGSLNEKLFF,TGTGCCAGCAGCCTGGGCAGCTTAAATGAAAAACTGTTTTTT
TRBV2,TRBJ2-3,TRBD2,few,CASSPSGLAGGTDTQYF,TGTGCCAGCAGTCCCTCAGGACTAGCGGGGGGCACAGATACGCAGTATTTT
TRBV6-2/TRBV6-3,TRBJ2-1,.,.,CASKGTTYNEQFF,TGTGCCAGCAAGGGGACAACCTACAATGAGCAGTTCTTC
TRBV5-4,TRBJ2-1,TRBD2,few,CASSPKTAGDEQFF,TGTGCCAGCAGCCCGAAGACTGCGGGGGATGAGCAGTTCTTC
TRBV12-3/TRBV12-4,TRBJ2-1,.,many,CASRERNEQFF,TGTGCCAGCAGAGAGCGAAATGAGCAGTTCTTC